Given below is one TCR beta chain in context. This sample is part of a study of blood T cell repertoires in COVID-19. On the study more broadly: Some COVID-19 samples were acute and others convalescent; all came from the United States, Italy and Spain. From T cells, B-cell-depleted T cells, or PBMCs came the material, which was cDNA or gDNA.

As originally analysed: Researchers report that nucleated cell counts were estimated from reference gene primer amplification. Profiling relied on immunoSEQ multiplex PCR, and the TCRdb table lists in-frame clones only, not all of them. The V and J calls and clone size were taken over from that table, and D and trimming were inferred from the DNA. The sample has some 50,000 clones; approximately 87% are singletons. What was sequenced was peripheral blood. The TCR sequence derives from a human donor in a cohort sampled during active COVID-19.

CDR3 amino acids: CAWGQGAGAGEKLFF. In DNA, the CDR3 is TGTGCTTGGGGACAGGGGGCGGGGGCAGGTGAAAAACTGTTTTTT. The chain employs TRBV30 and TRBJ1-4, with TRBD1 matching 12 bases. The length of the CDR3 is 15 residues. The V gene's germline CDR1 is GTSNPN and CDR2 SVGIG (reference sequence).